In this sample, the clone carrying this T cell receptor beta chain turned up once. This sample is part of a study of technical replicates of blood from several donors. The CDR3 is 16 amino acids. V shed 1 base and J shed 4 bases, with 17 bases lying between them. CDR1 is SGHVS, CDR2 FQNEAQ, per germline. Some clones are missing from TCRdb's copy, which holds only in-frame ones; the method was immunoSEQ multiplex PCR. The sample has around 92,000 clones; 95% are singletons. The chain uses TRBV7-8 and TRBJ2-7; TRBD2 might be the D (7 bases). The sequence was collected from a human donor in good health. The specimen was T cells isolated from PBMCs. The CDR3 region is CASSLGSTGRDYEQYF. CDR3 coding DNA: TGTGCCAGCAGCTTAGGGAGTACAGGGAGGGATTACGAGCAGTACTTC.